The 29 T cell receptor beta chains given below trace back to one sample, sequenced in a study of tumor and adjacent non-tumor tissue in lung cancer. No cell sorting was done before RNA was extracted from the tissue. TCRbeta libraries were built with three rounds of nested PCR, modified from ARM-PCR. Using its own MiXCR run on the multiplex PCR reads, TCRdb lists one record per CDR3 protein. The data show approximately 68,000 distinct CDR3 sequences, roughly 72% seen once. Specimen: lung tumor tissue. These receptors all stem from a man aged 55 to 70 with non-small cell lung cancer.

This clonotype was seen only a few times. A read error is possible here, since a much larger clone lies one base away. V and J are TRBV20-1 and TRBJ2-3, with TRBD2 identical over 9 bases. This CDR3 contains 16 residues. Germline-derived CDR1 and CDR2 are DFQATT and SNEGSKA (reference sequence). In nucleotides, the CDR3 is TGCAGTGCTAGAGGGACTAGCGTCCCCGGGTTAGATACGAAGTATTTT. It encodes CSARGTSVPGLDTKYF.

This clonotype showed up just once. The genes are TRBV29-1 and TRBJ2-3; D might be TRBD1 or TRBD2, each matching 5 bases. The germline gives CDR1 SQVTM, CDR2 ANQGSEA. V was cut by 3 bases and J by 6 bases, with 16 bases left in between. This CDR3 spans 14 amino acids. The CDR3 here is CSVEDMGRRDTQYF. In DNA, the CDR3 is TGCAGCGTTGAGGACATGGGACGTAGGGATACGCAGTATTTT.

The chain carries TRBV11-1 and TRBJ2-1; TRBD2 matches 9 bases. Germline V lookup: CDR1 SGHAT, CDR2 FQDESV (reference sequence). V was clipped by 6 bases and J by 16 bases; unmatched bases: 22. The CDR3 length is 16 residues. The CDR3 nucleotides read TGTGCCAGCAGTCCAGGGACGCGGGAGGGATACAATGAACACTTCTTC. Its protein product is CASSPGTREGYNEHFF. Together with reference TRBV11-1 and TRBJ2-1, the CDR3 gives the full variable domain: EAEVAQSPRYKITEKSQAVAFWCDPISGHATLYWYRQILGQGPELLVQFQDESVVDDSQLPKDRFSAERLKGVDSTLKIQPAELGDSAMYLCASSPGTREGYNEHFFGPGTRLTVL.

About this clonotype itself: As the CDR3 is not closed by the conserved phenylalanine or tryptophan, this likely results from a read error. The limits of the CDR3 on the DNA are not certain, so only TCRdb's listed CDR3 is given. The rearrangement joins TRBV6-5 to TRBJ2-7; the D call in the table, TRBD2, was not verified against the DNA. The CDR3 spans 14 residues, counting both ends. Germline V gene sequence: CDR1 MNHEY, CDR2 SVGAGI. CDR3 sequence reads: CQQLLEAGDGRAVL.

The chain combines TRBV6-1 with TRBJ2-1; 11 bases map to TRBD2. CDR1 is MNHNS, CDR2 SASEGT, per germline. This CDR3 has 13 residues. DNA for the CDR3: TGTGACACCCCCCTAGCGGGGGGCCATGAGCAGTTCTTC. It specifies CDTPLAGGHEQFF.

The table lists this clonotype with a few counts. Written as DNA, the CDR3 is TGTGCCAGCAGCGTAGAGCCTAGCGGTTTAAGCTCCTACAATGAGCAGTTCTTC. Residues: CASSVEPSGLSSYNEQFF. V usage is TRBV9 and J usage is TRBJ2-1; 7 nucleotides align to TRBD2. J gave up 0 bases and V 0 bases, and 9 bases lay outside the gene matches. The germline CDR1 and CDR2 sequences are SGDLS and YYNGEE. This CDR3 contains 18 residues.

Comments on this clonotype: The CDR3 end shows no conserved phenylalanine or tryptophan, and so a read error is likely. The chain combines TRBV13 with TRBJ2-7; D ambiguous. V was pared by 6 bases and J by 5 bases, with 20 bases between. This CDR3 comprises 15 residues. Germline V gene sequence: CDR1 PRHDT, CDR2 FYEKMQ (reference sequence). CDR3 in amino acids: CASSTIPMRPDEQYI. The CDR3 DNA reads TGTGCCAGCAGTACGATACCGATGCGCCCCGACGAGCAGTACATC.

The CDR3 DNA is TGCAGCGTTGAGTCCATGCTAGCGGGTGATATCAATGAGCAGTTCTTC. Its translation is CSVESMLAGDINEQFF. The chain uses TRBV29-1 and TRBJ2-1, with 8 bases matching TRBD2. There are 16 residues in the CDR3. V was clipped by 3 bases and J by 6 bases; unmatched bases: 13. CDR1 is SQVTM, CDR2 ANQGSEA, per germline.

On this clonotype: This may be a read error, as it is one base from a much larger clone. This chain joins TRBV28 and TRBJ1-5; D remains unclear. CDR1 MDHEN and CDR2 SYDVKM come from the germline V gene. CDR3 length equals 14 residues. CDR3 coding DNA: TGTGCCAGCAGTTTACGGCGGAGAAATCAGCCCCGGCATTTT. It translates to CASSLRRRNQPRHF. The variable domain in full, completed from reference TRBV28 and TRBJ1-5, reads DVKVTQSSRYLVKRTGEKVFLECVQDMDHENMFWYRQDPGLGLRLIYFSYDVKMKEKGDIPEGYSVSREKKERFSLILESASTNQTSMYLCASSLRRRNQPRHFGDGTRLSIL.

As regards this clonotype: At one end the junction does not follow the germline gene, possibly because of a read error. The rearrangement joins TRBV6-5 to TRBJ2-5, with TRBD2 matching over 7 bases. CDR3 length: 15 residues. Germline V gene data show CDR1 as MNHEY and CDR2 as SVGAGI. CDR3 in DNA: TGTGCCAGCAGTTGTACCGGGGGTGGGGGGGAGACTCAGTACTTC. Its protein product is CASSCTGGGGETQYF.

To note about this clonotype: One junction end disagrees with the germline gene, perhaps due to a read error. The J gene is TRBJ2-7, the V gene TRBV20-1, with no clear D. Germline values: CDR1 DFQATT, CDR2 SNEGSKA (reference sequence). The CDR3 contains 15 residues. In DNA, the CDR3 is TGTAGTGTTCATTTCCGGAGACCAGCGACTTACGAGCAGTACTTC. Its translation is CSVHFRRPATYEQYF.

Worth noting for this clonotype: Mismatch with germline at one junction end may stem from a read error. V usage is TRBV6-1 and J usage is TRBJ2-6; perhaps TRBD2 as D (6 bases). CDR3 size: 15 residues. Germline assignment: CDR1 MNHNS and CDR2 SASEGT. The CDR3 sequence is CASDGSGTRANVLTF. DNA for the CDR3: TGTGCCAGCGACGGGTCAGGGACTCGGGCAAACGTCCTGACTTTC.

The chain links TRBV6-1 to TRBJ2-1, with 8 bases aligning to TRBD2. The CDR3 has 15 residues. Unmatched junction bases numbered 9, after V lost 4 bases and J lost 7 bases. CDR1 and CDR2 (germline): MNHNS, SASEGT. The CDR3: CASSVTSARGNEQFF. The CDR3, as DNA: TGTGCCAGCAGTGTGACTAGCGCAAGGGGGAATGAGCAGTTCTTC.

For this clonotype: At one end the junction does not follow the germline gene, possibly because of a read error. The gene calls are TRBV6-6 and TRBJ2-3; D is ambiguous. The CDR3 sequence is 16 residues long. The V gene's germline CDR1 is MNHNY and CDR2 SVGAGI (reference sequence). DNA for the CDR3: TGTGCCAGCAGTAACCACTTGGCGCTGTCCCCAGATACACAGTATTTT. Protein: CASSNHLALSPDTQYF.

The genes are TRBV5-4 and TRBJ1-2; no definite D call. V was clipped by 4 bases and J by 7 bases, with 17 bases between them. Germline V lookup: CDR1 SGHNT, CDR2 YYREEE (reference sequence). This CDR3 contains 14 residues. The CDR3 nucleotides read TGTGCCAGCAGCATGGAATCCCTCGGTGTTGGCTACACCTTC. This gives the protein CASSMESLGVGYTF.

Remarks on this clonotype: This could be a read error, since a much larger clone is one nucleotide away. The CDR3 sequence: CSAKLAGWPSDTQYF. The CDR3 DNA is TGCAGTGCTAAACTAGCGGGATGGCCTTCAGATACGCAGTATTTT. The chain combines TRBV20-1 with TRBJ2-3, with 10 nucleotides matching TRBD2. The CDR3 consists of 15 residues. The junction had 8 bases not matched to a gene; V was cut back by 4 bases and J by 4 bases. Germline-derived CDR1 and CDR2 are DFQATT and SNEGSKA (reference sequence).

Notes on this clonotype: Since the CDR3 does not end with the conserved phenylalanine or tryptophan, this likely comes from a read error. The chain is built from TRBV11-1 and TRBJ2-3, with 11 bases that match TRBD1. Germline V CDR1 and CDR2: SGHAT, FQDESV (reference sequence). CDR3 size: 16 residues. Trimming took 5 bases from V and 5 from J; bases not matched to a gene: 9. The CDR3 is CASSPDRGRYGDTQYL. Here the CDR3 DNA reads TGTGCCAGCAGCCCGGACAGGGGGCGTTACGGAGATACGCAGTATCTT.

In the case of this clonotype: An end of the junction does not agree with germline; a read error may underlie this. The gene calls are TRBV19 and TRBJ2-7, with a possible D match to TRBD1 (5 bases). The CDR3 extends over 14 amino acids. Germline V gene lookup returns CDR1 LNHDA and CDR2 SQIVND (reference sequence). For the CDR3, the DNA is TGTGCCAGTAGTACGGCAGGGTACTCCTATGAGCTGTACTTC. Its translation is CASSTAGYSYELYF. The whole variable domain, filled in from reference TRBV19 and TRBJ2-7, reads DGGITQSPKYLFRKEGQNVTLSCEQNLNHDAMYWYRQDPGQGLRLIYYSQIVNDFQKGDIAEGYSVSREKKESFPLTVTSAQKNPTAFYLCASSTAGYSYELYFGPGTRLTVT.

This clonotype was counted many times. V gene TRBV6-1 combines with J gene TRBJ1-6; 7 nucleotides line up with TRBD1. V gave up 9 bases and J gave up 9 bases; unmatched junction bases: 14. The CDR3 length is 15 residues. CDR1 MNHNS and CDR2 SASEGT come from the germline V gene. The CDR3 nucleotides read TGTGCCAGTAGAGCCGTGGACAGGTCGAGTTCACCCCTCCACTTT. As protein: CASRAVDRSSSPLHF.

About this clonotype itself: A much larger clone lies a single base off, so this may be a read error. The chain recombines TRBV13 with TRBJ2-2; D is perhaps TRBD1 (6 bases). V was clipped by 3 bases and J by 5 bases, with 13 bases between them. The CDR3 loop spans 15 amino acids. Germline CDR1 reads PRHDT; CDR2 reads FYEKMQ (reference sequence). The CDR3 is CASSFRQDGTGELFF. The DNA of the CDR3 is TGTGCCAGCAGCTTCAGACAGGACGGAACCGGGGAGCTGTTTTTT.

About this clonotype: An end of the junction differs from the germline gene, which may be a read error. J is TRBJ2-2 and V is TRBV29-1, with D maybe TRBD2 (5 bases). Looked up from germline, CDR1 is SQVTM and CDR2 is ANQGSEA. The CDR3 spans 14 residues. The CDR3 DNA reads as TGCAGCGTTGGAGGGTCCCGGTACACCGAGGAGCTGTTTTTT. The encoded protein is CSVGGSRYTEELFF.

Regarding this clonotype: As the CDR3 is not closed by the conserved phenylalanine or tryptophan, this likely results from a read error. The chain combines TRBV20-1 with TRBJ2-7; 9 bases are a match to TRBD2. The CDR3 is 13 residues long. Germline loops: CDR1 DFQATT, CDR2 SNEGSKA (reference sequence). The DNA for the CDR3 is TGCAGCGTAGGACTAGCGTCGACCTACGAGCAGTACTTG. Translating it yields CSVGLASTYEQYL.

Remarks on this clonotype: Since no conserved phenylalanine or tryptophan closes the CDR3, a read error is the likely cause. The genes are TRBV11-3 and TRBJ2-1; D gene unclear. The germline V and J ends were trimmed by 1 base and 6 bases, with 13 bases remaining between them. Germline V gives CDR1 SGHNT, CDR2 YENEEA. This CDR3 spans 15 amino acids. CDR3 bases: TGTGCCAGCAGCTTAGGACCGTCCCGTAGCAATGAGCAGTTCTTG. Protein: CASSLGPSRSNEQFL.

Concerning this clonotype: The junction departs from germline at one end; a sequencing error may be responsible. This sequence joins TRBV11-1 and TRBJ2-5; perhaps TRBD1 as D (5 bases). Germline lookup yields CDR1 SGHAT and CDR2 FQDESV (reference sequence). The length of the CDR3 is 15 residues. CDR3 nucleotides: TGTGTCAGCAGACACCCCCTGGGGCAGCAAGAGAAACAGTACTTC. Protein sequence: CVSRHPLGQQEKQYF.

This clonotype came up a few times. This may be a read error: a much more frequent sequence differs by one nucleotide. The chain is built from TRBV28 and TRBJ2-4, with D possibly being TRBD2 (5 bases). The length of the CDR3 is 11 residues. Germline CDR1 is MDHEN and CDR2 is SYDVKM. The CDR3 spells CVCTGRNIQYF. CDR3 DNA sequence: TGTGTCTGTACGGGAAGAAACATTCAGTACTTC.

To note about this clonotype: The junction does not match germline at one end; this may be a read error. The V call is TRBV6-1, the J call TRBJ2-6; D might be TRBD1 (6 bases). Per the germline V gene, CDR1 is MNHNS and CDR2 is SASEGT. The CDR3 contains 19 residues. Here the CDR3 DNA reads TGTGCCAGCGTAAGGGACACCTTTTTTACGGACTCTGGGGCCGACGTACTGACTTTC. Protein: CASVRDTFFTDSGADVLTF.

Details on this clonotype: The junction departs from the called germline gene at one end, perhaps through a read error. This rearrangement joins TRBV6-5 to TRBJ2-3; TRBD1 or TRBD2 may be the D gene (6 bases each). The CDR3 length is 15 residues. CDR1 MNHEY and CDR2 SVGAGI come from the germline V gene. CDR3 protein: CASSAGQGSTNTQYF. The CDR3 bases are TGTGCCAGCAGTGCGGGGCAGGGGAGCACAAATACTCAGTATTTT.

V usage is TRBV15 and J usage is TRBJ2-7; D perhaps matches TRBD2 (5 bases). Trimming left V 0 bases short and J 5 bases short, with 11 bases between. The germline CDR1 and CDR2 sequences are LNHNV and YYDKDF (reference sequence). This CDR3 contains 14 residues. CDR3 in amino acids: CATSRDNEGHEQYF. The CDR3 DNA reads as TGTGCCACCAGCAGAGATAACGAGGGCCACGAGCAGTACTTC.

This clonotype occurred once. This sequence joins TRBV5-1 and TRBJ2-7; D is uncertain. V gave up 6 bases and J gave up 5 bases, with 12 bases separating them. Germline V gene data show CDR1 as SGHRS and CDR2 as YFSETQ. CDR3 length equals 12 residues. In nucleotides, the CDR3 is TGCGCCAGCAACTCCAACACGAACGAGCAGTACTTC. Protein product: CASNSNTNEQYF.